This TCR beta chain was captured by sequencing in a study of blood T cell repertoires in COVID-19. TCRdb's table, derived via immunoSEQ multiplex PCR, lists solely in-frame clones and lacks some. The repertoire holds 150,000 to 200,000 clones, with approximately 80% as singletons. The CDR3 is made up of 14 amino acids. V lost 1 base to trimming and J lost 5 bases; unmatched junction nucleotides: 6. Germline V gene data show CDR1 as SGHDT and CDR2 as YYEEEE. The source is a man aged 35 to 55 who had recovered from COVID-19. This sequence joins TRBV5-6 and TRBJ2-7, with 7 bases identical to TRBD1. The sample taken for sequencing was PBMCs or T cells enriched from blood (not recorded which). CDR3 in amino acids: CASSLTQGTNEQYF. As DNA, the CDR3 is TGTGCCAGCAGCTTGACACAGGGGACGAACGAGCAGTACTTC.